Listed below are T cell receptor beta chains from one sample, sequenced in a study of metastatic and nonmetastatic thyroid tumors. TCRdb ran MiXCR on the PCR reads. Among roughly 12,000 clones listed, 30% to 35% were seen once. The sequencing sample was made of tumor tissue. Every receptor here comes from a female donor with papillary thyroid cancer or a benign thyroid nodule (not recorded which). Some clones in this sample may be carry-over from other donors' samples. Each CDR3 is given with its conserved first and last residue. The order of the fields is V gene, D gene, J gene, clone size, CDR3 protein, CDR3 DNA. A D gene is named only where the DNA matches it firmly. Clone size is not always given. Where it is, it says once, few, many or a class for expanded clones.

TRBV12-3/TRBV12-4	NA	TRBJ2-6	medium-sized	CASNQHEGSGANVLTF	TGTGCCAGCAATCAGCATGAGGGTTCTGGGGCCAACGTCCTGACTTTC
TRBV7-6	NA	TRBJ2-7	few	CASSLVGGPYEQYF	TGTGCCAGCAGCTTAGTGGGGGGACCCTACGAGCAGTACTTC
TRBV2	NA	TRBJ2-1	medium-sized	CASSDLNEQFF	TGTGCCAGCAGTGACCTCAATGAGCAGTTCTTC
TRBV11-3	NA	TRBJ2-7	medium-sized	CASSRDTLQVEQYF	TGTGCCAGCAGCAGGGACACCCTACAGGTCGAGCAGTACTTC
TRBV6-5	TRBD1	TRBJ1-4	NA	CASSYAGQGNEKLFF	TGTGCCAGCAGTTACGCGGGACAGGGTAATGAAAAACTGTTTTTT
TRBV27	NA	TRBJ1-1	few	CASSSQGRRTEAFF	TGTGCCAGCAGTTCCCAGGGAAGGAGGACTGAAGCTTTCTTT
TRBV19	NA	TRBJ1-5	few	CASQGQHNQPQHF	TGTGCCAGCCAAGGACAACACAATCAGCCCCAGCATTTT
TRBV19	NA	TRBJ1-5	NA	CVSSWDLKSPQHF	TGTGTCAGTAGCTGGGACCTCAAGAGCCCCCAGCATTTT
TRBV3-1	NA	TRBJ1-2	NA	CASSDTVGYTF	TGTGCCAGCAGCGATACAGTCGGCTACACCTTC
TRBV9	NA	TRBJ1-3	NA	CASSVGGSGGNTIYF	TGTGCCAGCAGCGTAGGTGGGAGCGGTGGAAACACCATATATTTT
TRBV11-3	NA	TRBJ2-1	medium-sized	CASSLDSGQLYNEQFF	TGTGCCAGCAGCTTAGATTCTGGACAACTTTACAATGAGCAGTTCTTC
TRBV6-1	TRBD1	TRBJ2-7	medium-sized	CASARDREYEQYF	TGTGCCAGCGCCCGGGACAGGGAGTACGAGCAGTACTTC
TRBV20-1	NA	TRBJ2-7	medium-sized	CSARDGRGISYEQYF	TGCAGTGCTAGAGATGGGCGGGGAATCTCCTACGAGCAGTACTTC
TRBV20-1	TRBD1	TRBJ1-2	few	CSAEPGQGPDIPNYGYTF	TGCAGTGCTGAGCCGGGACAGGGCCCCGATATTCCAAACTATGGCTACACCTTC
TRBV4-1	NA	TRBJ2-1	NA	CASSQLALSSYNEQFF	TGCGCCAGCAGCCAACTAGCGTTGAGCTCCTACAATGAGCAGTTCTTC
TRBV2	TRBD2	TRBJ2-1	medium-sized	CASRYISGASYNEQFF	TGTGCCAGCAGGTATATAAGCGGGGCCTCCTACAATGAGCAGTTCTTC
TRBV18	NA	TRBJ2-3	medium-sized	CASSPEGDTQYF	TGTGCCAGCTCACCGGAGGGGGATACGCAGTATTTT
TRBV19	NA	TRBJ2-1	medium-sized	CASSIGGSYNEQFF	TGTGCCAGTAGTATTGGTGGGAGCTACAATGAGCAGTTCTTC
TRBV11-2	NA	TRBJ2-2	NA	CASSPGLANTGELFF	TGTGCCAGCAGCCCGGGACTGGCCAACACCGGGGAGCTGTTTTTT
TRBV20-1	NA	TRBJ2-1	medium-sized	CSARGRARGSYNEQFF	TGCAGTGCTAGAGGGCGAGCGAGGGGCTCATACAATGAGCAGTTCTTC
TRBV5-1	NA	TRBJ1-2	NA	CASSPYLQGLYGYTF	TGCGCCAGCAGCCCGTACCTACAGGGCCTCTATGGCTACACCTTC
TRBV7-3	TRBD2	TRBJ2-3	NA	CASSSNGLAGGLADTQYF	TGTGCCAGCAGCTCAAACGGCCTAGCGGGAGGGCTTGCCGATACGCAGTATTTT
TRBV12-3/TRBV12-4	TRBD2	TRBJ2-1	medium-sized	CASSPLREVGYNEQFF	TGTGCCAGCAGTCCCCTGCGGGAGGTGGGGTACAATGAGCAGTTCTTC
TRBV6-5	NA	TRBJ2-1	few	CASSYSGNGARVEQFF	TGTGCCAGCAGTTACTCGGGTAATGGGGCGCGGGTTGAGCAGTTCTTC
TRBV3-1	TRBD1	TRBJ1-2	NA	CANIQKPGQGGRGYTF	TGTGCCAACATCCAGAAGCCGGGACAGGGAGGACGCGGCTACACCTTC
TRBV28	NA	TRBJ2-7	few	CASSGGRGSYEQYF	TGTGCCAGCAGCGGGGGACGCGGCTCCTACGAGCAGTACTTC
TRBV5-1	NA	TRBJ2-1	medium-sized	CASSLLGGAGNEQFF	TGCGCCAGCAGCTTGTTAGGGGGGGCTGGGAATGAGCAGTTCTTC
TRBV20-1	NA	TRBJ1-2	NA	CSASNKGGDYGYTF	TGCAGTGCGAGTAACAAAGGGGGGGACTATGGCTACACCTTC
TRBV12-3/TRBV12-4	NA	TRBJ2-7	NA	CASSFSGTGKLAGFSYEQYF	TGTGCCAGCAGTTTCAGCGGGACAGGGAAACTAGCGGGATTCTCCTACGAGCAGTACTTC
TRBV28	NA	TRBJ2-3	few	CASSSDFTDTQYF	TGTGCCAGCAGTTCAGACTTCACAGATACGCAGTATTTT
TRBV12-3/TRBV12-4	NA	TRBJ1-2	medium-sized	CASSPPREVYGYTF	TGTGCCAGCAGTCCCCCCAGGGAGGTCTATGGCTACACCTTC
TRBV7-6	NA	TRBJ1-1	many	CASSLSPTGTEAFF	TGTGCCAGCAGCTTAAGCCCCACAGGGACTGAAGCTTTCTTT